Listed below are T cell receptor beta chains from one sample, sequenced in a study of cytomegalovirus exposure and HLA in healthy donors. The repertoire was sequenced with immunoSEQ multiplex PCR; TCRdb's copy has only in-frame clones and lacks some. The data contain 140,000 to 150,000 clones, about 76% of them singletons. The sample taken for sequencing was PBMCs. Every receptor here comes from a male donor in good health and CMV-seronegative. CDR3s include the opening cysteine and the closing phenylalanine or tryptophan. Clone size is given for some rows only: seen once, a few or many times, or a class if the clone is expanded.

cdr3_aa: CASSQDLGAPEQYF
clone_size: .
v_call: TRBV4-3
cdr3_length: 14
j_call: TRBJ2-7

cdr3_aa: CSVYRDYNSPLHF
clone_size: .
v_call: TRBV29-1
cdr3_length: 13
j_call: TRBJ1-6

cdr3_aa: CASSLGQGGQPQHF
clone_size: .
v_call: TRBV7-9
cdr3_length: 14
j_call: TRBJ1-5

cdr3_aa: CSVVGRGGITFF
clone_size: .
v_call: TRBV29-1
cdr3_length: 12
j_call: TRBJ1-1

cdr3_aa: CASKDARQGTEAFF
clone_size: .
v_call: TRBV27
cdr3_length: 14
j_call: TRBJ1-1

cdr3_aa: CASRGRGDESKNSQYF
clone_size: .
v_call: TRBV4-2
cdr3_length: 16
j_call: TRBJ2-4

cdr3_aa: CASSEAPGQRYGYTF
clone_size: few
v_call: TRBV2
cdr3_length: 15
j_call: TRBJ1-2

cdr3_aa: CASSSPSPDTQYF
clone_size: few
v_call: TRBV28
cdr3_length: 13
j_call: TRBJ2-3

cdr3_aa: CASSDREGVVEEQYF
clone_size: .
v_call: TRBV2
cdr3_length: 15
j_call: TRBJ2-5

cdr3_aa: CASSLSTGYGYTF
clone_size: few
v_call: TRBV28
cdr3_length: 13
j_call: TRBJ1-2

cdr3_aa: CASSGGQGGGYTF
clone_size: .
v_call: TRBV7-9
cdr3_length: 13
j_call: TRBJ1-2

cdr3_aa: CASSPGDRGGETQYF
clone_size: .
v_call: TRBV5-1
cdr3_length: 15
j_call: TRBJ2-5

cdr3_aa: CASSSPSGGYNEQFF
clone_size: .
v_call: TRBV21-1
cdr3_length: 15
j_call: TRBJ2-1

cdr3_aa: CASSPLRETQYF
clone_size: few
v_call: TRBV18
cdr3_length: 12
j_call: TRBJ2-5

cdr3_aa: CASSSLAGVVLGETQYF
clone_size: once
v_call: TRBV27
cdr3_length: 17
j_call: TRBJ2-5

cdr3_aa: CASRFSGGAYNEQFF
clone_size: .
v_call: TRBV5-1
cdr3_length: 15
j_call: TRBJ2-1

cdr3_aa: CASSREASGGNEQFF
clone_size: .
v_call: TRBV4-2
cdr3_length: 15
j_call: TRBJ2-1

cdr3_aa: CASSPKPRTGFYEQYF
clone_size: .
v_call: TRBV7-3
cdr3_length: 16
j_call: TRBJ2-7

cdr3_aa: CASRFRHNYGYTF
clone_size: .
v_call: TRBV6-5
cdr3_length: 13
j_call: TRBJ1-2

cdr3_aa: CASSASDRAYEQYF
clone_size: .
v_call: TRBV9
cdr3_length: 14
j_call: TRBJ2-7

cdr3_aa: CASYRGRGGTGELFF
clone_size: .
v_call: TRBV27
cdr3_length: 15
j_call: TRBJ2-2

cdr3_aa: CASSAPRDRAFNQPQHF
clone_size: .
v_call: TRBV6-1
cdr3_length: 17
j_call: TRBJ1-5

cdr3_aa: CASSAGGANEKLFF
clone_size: .
v_call: TRBV9
cdr3_length: 14
j_call: TRBJ1-4

cdr3_aa: CASSLEGRAGTDTQYF
clone_size: .
v_call: TRBV9
cdr3_length: 16
j_call: TRBJ2-3

cdr3_aa: CASSLYQGAGANVLTF
clone_size: .
v_call: TRBV4-1
cdr3_length: 16
j_call: TRBJ2-6

cdr3_aa: CASSPGRRYEQYF
clone_size: .
v_call: TRBV7-2
cdr3_length: 13
j_call: TRBJ2-7

cdr3_aa: CASSLATTGQGEKLFF
clone_size: .
v_call: TRBV5-4
cdr3_length: 16
j_call: TRBJ1-4

cdr3_aa: CASTMDGGGATDTQYF
clone_size: .
v_call: TRBV5-1
cdr3_length: 16
j_call: TRBJ2-3

cdr3_aa: CATSGDQGGNTIYF
clone_size: .
v_call: TRBV15
cdr3_length: 14
j_call: TRBJ1-3